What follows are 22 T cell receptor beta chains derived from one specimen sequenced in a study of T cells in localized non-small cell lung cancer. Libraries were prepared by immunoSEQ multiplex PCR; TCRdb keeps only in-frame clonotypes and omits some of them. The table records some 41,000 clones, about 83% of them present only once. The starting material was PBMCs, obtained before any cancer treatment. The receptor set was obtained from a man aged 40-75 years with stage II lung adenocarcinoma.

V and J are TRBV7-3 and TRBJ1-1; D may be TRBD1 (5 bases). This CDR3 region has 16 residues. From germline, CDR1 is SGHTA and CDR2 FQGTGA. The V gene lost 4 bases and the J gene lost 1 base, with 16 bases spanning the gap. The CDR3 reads CASSSTGANPNTEAFF. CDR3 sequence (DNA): TGTGCCAGCAGCTCCACAGGAGCCAACCCGAACACTGAAGCTTTCTTT.

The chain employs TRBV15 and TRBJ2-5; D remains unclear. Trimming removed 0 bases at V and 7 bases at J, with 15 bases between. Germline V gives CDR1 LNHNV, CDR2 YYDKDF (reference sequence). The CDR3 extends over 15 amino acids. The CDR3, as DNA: TGTGCCACCAGCAGAGATCGGCGGTTCGAGTCGACCCAGTACTTC. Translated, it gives CATSRDRRFESTQYF.

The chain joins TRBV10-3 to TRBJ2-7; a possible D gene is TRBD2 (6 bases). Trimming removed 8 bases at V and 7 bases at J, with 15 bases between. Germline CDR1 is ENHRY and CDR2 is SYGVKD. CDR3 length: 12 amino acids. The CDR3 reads CAIGGIRREQYF. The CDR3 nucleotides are TGTGCCATCGGGGGGATCCGGAGGGAGCAGTACTTC.

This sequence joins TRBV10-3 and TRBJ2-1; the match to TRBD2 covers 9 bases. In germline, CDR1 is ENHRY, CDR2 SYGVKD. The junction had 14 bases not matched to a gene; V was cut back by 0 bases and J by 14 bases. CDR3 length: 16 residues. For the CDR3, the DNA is TGTGCCATCAGTGAGTCGGGTGGGGGGACTAGCTTTCGAGAGTTCTTC. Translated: CAISESGGGTSFREFF.

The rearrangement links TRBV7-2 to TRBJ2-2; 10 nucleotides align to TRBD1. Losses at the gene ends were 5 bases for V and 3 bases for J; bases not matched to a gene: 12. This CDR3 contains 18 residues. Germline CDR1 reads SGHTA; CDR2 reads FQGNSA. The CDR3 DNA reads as TGTGCCAGCAGCCCCGATCTCTCGACAGGGGGCTACACCGGGGAGCTGTTTTTT. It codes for CASSPDLSTGGYTGELFF.

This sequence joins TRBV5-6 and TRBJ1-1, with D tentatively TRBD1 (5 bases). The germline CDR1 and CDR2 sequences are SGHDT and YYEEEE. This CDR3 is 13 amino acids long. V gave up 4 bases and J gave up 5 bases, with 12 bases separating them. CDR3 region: CASSRVGGTEAFF. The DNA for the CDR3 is TGTGCCAGCAGCCGGGTCGGGGGGACTGAAGCTTTCTTT.

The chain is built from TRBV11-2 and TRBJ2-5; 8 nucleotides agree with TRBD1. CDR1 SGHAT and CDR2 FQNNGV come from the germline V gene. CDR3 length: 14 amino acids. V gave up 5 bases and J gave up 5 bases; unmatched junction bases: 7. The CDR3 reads CASSITGGWETQYF. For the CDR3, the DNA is TGTGCCAGCAGCATCACAGGGGGATGGGAGACCCAGTACTTC.

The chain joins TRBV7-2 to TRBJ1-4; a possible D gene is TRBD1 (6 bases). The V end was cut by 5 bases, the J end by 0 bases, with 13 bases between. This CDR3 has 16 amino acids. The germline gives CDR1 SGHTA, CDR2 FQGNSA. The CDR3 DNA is TGTGCCAGCAGCCCCCGGGGGGGCCCAACTAATGAAAAACTGTTTTTT. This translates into CASSPRGGPTNEKLFF.

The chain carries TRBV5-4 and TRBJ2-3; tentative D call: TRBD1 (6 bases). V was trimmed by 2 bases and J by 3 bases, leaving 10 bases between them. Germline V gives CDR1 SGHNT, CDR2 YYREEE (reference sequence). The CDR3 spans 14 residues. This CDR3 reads CASSLGGRTDTQYF. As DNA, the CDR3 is TGTGCCAGCAGCTTAGGGGGAAGAACAGATACGCAGTATTTT.

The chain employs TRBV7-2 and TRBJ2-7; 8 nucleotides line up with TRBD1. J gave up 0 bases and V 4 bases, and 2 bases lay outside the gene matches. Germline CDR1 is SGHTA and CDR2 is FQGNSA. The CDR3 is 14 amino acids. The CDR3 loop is CASSSQGVSYEQYF. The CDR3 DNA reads TGTGCCAGCAGCTCACAGGGGGTCTCCTACGAGCAGTACTTC.

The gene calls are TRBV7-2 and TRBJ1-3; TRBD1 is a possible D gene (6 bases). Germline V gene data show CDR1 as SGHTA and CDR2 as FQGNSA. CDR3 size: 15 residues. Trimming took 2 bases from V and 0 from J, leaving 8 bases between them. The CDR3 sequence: CASSLRGPSGNTIYF. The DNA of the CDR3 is TGTGCCAGCAGCTTACGGGGGCCCTCTGGAAACACCATATATTTT. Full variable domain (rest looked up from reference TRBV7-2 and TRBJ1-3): GAGVSQSPSNKVTEKGKDVELRCDPISGHTALYWYRQSLGQGLEFLIYFQGNSAPDKSGLPSDRFSAERTGGSVSTLTIQRTQQEDSAVYLCASSLRGPSGNTIYFGEGSWLTVV.

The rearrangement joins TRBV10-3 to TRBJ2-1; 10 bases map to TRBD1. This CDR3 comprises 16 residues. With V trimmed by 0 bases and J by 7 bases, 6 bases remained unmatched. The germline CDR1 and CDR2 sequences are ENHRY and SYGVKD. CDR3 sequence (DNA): TGTGCCATCAGTGAGTCGAAGGGACAGGGGAGGAATGAGCAGTTCTTC. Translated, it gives CAISESKGQGRNEQFF.

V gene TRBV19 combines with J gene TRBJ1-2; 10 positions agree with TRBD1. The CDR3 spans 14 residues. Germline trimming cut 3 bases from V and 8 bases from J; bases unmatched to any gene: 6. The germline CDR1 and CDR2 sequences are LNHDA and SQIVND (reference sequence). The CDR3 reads CASSIGTGVRGYTF. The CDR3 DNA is TGTGCCAGTAGTATCGGGACAGGGGTCCGAGGCTACACCTTC.

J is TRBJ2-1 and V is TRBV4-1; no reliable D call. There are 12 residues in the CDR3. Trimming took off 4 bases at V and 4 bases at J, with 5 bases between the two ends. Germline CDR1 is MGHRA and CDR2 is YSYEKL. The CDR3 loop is CASSLQYNEQFF. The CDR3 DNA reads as TGCGCCAGCAGCCTTCAGTACAATGAGCAGTTCTTC.

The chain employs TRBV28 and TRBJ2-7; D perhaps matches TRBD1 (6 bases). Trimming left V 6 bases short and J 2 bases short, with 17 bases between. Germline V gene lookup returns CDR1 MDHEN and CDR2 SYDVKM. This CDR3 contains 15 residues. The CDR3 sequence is CASRHNREGAYEQYF. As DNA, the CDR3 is TGTGCCAGCAGGCATAACAGGGAAGGGGCCTACGAGCAGTACTTC.

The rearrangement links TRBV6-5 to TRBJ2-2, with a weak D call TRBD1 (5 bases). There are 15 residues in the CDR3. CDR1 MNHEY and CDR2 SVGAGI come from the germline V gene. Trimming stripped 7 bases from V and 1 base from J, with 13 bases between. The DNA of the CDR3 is TGTGCCAGCAAATTACCAGGGCGGAACACCGGGGAGCTGTTTTTT. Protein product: CASKLPGRNTGELFF.

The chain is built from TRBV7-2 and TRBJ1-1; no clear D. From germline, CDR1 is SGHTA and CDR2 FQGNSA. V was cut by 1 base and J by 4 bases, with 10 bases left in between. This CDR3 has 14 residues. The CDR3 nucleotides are TGTGCCAGCAGCTTAGGGGGTCTAAGCACTGAAGCTTTCTTT. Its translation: CASSLGGLSTEAFF.

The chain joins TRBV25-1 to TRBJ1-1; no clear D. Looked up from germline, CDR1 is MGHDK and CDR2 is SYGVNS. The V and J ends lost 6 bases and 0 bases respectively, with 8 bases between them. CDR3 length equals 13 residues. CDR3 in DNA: TGTGCCAGCAGGAGGGCGTTGAACACTGAAGCTTTCTTT. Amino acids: CASRRALNTEAFF.

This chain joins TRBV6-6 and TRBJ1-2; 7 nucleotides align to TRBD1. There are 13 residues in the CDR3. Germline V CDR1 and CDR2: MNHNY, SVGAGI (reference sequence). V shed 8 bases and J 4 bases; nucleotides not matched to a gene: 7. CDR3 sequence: CASCRGTVYGYTF. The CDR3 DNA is TGTGCCAGCTGCCGCGGGACAGTCTATGGCTACACCTTC.

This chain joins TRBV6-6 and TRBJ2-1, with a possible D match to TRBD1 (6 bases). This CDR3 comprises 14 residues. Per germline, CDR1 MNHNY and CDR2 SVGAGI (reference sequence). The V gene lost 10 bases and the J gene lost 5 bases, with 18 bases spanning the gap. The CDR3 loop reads CATATGHRHNEQFF. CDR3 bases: TGTGCCACCGCGACAGGTCACCGGCACAATGAGCAGTTCTTC.

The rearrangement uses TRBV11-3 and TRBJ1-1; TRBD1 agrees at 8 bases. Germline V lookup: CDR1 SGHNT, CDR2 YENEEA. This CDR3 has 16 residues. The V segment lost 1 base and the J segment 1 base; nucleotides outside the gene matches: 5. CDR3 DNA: TGTGCCAGCAGCTTAGGTGCAGGGGGCCCGAACACTGAAGCTTTCTTT. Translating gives CASSLGAGGPNTEAFF.

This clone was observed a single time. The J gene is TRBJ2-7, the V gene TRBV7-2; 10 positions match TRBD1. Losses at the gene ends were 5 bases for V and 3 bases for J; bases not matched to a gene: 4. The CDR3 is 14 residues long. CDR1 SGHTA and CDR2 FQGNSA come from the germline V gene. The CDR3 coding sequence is TGTGCCAGCAGCCTCGGACAGGGGGGCTACGAGCAGTACTTC. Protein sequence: CASSLGQGGYEQYF.